The entry that follows covers one T cell receptor (beta chain) sequence. The table came from immunoSEQ multiplex PCR; TCRdb's copy has only in-frame clones and leaves some out. The repertoire holds around 310,000 clones, about 90% seen once, with 5% to 6.5% in the top ten. The CDR3 consists of 13 residues. The V gene lost 6 bases and the J gene lost 4 bases, with 12 bases spanning the gap. These data originate in a study of Ad26.COV2.S vaccination and SARS-CoV-2 variants. Treatment in this sample: about 20 received Ad26.COV2.S at low or high dose, single or two shots; roughly 5 received placebo; per-sample allocation not given. Sampling happened 63 days after the first vaccine or placebo injection.

The clonotype originates from a person aged 18-65 years who received the Ad26.COV2.S COVID-19 vaccine or a placebo. The chain employs TRBV12-3 or TRBV12-4 and TRBJ1-2, with D uncertain. This sample comprised peripheral blood, obtained in a trial of Ad26.COV2.S vaccine versus placebo. The CDR3 protein is CASSPTVSYGYTF. CDR3 bases: TGTGCCAGCAGCCCGACGGTATCCTATGGCTACACCTTC.